This T cell receptor beta chain stems from a study of OX40 agonist ivuxolimab in advanced cancers. At the level of the study: Patients were treated with ivuxolimab, an agonistic anti-OX40 (CD134) antibody. Patients receiving dose escalation had hepatocellular carcinoma, melanoma, renal cell or head and neck cancer.

Only in-frame clones appear in the TCRdb table, and some are missing; sequencing was by immunoSEQ multiplex PCR. The sample lists 80,000 or so clones, 90% to 95% seen once, with around an eighth in the top ten. Per the germline V gene, CDR1 is MNHEY and CDR2 is SVGAGI. Trimming took 2 bases from V and 1 from J; bases not matched to a gene: 6. CDR3 length: 16 amino acids. This chain uses TRBV6-5 with TRBJ1-2, with 8 nucleotides matching TRBD1. The TCR sequence derives from an adult with an advanced solid tumor such as melanoma, head and neck, liver or kidney cancer. The sequencing used CD4+ or CD8+ T cells sorted from blood, collected in a trial of the OX40 agonist ivuxolimab. The CDR3 DNA follows: TGTGCCAGCAGTTACGGATCACAGGGGGGTAACTATGGCTACACCTTC. This encodes CASSYGSQGGNYGYTF.